This TCR beta chain originates from a study of cytomegalovirus exposure and HLA in healthy donors. Overall study findings and caveats: Sequencing probably produced one cluster of sequence variants that were highly shared.

With respect to this clone: Its antigen remains unidentified.

PCR involved 60 Vbeta and 13 Jbeta primers. Generated by immunoSEQ multiplex PCR, the TCRdb table keeps only in-frame clones and is missing some. Among over 150,000 clones, roughly 78% were seen once, and the ten largest hold 1%. CDR1 and CDR2 (germline): SGHTA, FQGTGA. The CDR3 consists of 17 residues. Germline trimming cut 0 bases from V and 5 bases from J; bases unmatched to any gene: 10. V gene TRBV7-3 combines with J gene TRBJ2-7; 10 bases match TRBD2. Sequencing used PBMCs. This sequence originates from a woman aged 45-65 years in good health and CMV-seropositive. CDR3 region: CASSLTGSSGSRHEQYF. CDR3 sequence (DNA): TGTGCCAGCAGCTTAACGGGGTCTAGCGGGAGTCGCCACGAGCAGTACTTC.